This T cell receptor beta chain was captured by sequencing in a study of blood T cell repertoires in COVID-19. Seattle patient enrollment occurred during active infection, with longitudinal follow-up thereafter. The germline CDR1 and CDR2 sequences are LGHDT and YNNKEL (reference sequence). Trimming shortened V by 1 base and J by 4 bases, and 16 bases separated the two germline ends. The CDR3 covers 16 residues. Sequenced by immunoSEQ multiplex PCR; TCRdb stores in-frame clones only, minus some. The sample includes around 46,000 clones, about 89% seen only once; the top ten take approximately 2.1%. The sequence was obtained from a woman aged 80 or older with COVID-19, enrolled during active disease. Material for sequencing was peripheral blood. V and J are TRBV3-1 (or the pseudogene TRBV3-2) and TRBJ2-5, with D possibly being TRBD2 (7 bases). CDR3 loop: CASSQAPSGGGETQYF. Written as DNA, the CDR3 is TGTGCCAGCAGCCAAGCGCCTAGCGGAGGGGGAGAGACCCAGTACTTC.